This paragraph covers one TCR beta chain sequence. The sample holds a few counts of this clonotype. It has no known antigen specificity. No qualities accompany the bases; no much larger clone lies one base away. Library prep was done by 5' RACE. This sample was sequenced with an Illumina HiSeq 2000. A universal primer binding site was added through template switching, and the final cDNA carried a unique molecular identifier so that TCR cDNA molecules could be counted accurately. Specific primers in the conserved constant-segment region were used to synthesize first-strand cDNA for the TCR alpha and beta chains. Each cDNA library was double barcoded, with a SMART-Mk sample barcode plus Illumina barcodes, to control for contamination. Two successive PCR steps introduced TruSeq adapter sequences along with Illumina sample barcodes. Sequencing of the TCR alpha and beta cDNA libraries was done on the Illumina HiSeq platform using custom primers. Processing in the source paper ran as follows. MiGEC was used to process raw reads and extract unique molecular identifiers, and MiXCR was used to find CDR3 positions. For each individual, recombination models were inferred using an EM algorithm with the repgenHMM and IGoR tools. Shared clonotypes were analyzed with the tcR package in R, and sharing was normalized by the product of cloneset sizes. To study raw recombination free of thymic and clonal selection effects, out-of-frame nonproductive sequences were analyzed. The public reads were quality trimmed at Q25 with fastp and then assembled into clones with MiXCR by TCRdb, keeping productive beta chains. Each CDR3 protein gets just one entry, which takes the most common genes and DNA from the rows behind it. These V and J calls originate from TCRdb's pipeline instead of the authors' own analysis. The sample contains around 470,000 distinct CDR3 sequences, 12% to 15% of them found a single time. Around 0.48% of the sample is taken by the ten largest.

This sample is part of a study of identical twins listed by TCRdb under 2016. Context from the whole study: To test whether fetal clonotypes persist, the study used deep sequencing on TCR alpha and beta repertoires from monozygotic twins, unrelated adults of various ages, and cord blood. To rule out contamination, the twin experiments were replicated at different times with different library preparation protocols. Paper-wide results and their limitations: Invariant T cells such as MAIT and iNKT could partly confound zero-insertion analyses, although diverse VJ usage argued against such confounding for most clonotypes. Excess twin sharing in beta out-of-frame sequences was weaker because fewer shared sequences lowered the signal-to-noise ratio. Compared with coincidental sharing between unrelated individuals, an excess of low generation-probability sequences was observed among out-of-frame TCR alpha sequences shared between twins. Abundant cord blood beta clonotypes had fewer insertions, young adult naive repertoires showed a similar but weaker trend, and memory repertoires showed no such trend. In monozygotic twins, recombination models systematically underestimated out-of-frame TCR alpha sharing, but the models matched the sharing seen between unrelated individuals. Because the same donors could not be followed over many years, the conclusions depended on cross-sectional statistical analysis.

There are 12 amino acids in the CDR3, from cysteine to phenylalanine inclusive. The sequence is cut down to CDR3 DNA, 36 bases in frame from base 1. V loses 5 bases, J loses 9 bases, and the germline ends lie 8 bases apart. The germline V gene sets CDR1 to MNHEY and CDR2 to SVGEGT. Every donor in the study was a healthy Caucasian. The twin cohort consisted of three pairs of female monozygotic twins, all aged roughly 18 to 29 years. Positive isolation kits from Invitrogen were used to isolate CD4+ and CD8+ T cell populations. The same data also went into a second study, on yellow fever vaccine responses in identical twins. The second study, in turn, reports: According to the authors, in identical twins the way T cells responded to vaccination appeared partly convergent and partly personalized. Focusing on identical twins, the study followed the T cell clones that responded to the vaccine, and did so with precision.

Sequenced input: CD4+ T cells sorted from blood. The source is a young woman in good health. The V and J genes are TRBV6-2 or TRBV6-3 and TRBJ1-6, with the D gene not clear enough to name. The DNA sequence is as follows: TGTGCCAGCAGTCCGGACTTTTCACCCCTCCACTTT. This codes for CASSPDFSPLHF.